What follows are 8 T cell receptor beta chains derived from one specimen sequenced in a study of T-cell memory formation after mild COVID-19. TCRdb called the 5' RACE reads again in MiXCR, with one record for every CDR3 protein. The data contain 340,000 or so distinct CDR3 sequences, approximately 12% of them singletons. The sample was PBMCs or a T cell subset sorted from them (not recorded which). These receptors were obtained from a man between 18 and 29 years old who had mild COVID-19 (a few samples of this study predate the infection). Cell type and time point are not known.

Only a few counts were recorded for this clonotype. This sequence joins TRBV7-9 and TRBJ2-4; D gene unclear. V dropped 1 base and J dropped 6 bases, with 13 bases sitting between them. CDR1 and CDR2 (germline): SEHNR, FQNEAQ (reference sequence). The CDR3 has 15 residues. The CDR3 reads CASSLEGRSLNIQYF. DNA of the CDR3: TGTGCCAGCAGCTTAGAAGGGCGTTCGTTAAACATTCAGTACTTC.

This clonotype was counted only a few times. CDR3 loop: CASSLGGPVYEQYF. Written as DNA, the CDR3 is TGTGCCAGCAGCTTAGGGGGACCCGTCTACGAGCAGTACTTC. This sequence joins TRBV7-2 and TRBJ2-7; D is perhaps TRBD1 or TRBD2 (5 bases each). The CDR3 contains 14 residues. Germline V gene sequence: CDR1 SGHTA, CDR2 FQGNSA. Trimming stripped 1 base from V and 3 bases from J, with 10 bases between.

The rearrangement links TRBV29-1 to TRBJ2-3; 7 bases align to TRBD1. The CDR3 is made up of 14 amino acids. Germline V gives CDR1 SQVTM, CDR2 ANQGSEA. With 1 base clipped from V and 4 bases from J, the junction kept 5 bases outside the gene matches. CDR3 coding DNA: TGCAGCGTTGAAGGTCCGGGACAGCCAGATACGCAGTATTTT. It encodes CSVEGPGQPDTQYF.

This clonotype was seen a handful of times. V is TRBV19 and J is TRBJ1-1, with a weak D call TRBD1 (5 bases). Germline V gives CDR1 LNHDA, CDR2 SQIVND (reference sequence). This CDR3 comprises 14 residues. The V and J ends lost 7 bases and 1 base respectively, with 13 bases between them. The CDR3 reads CASTAGAANTEAFF. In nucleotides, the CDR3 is TGTGCCAGTACCGCCGGGGCGGCGAACACTGAAGCTTTCTTT.

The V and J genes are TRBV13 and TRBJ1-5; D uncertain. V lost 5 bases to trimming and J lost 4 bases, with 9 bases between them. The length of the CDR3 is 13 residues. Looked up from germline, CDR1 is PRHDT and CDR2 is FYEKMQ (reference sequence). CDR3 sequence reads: CASSRLANQPQHF. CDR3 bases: TGTGCCAGCAGCCGACTCGCTAATCAGCCCCAGCATTTT.

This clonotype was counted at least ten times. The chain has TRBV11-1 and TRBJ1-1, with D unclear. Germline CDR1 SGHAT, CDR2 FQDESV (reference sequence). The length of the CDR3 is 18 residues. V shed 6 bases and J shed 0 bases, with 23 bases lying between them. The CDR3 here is CASSRTGFPQRLNTEAFF. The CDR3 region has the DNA TGTGCCAGCAGTCGAACCGGGTTTCCGCAGCGGTTGAACACTGAAGCTTTCTTT.

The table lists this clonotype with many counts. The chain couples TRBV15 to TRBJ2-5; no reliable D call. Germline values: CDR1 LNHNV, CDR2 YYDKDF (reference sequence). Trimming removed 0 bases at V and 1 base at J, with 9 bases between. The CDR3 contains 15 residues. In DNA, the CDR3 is TGTGCCACCAGCAGAGATCGGCGGCCCCAAGAGACCCAGTACTTC. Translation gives CATSRDRRPQETQYF.

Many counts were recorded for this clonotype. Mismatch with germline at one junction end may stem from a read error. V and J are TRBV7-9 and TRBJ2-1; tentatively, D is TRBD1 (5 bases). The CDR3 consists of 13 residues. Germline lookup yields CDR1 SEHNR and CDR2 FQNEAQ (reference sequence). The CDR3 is CASRLDSYNEQFF. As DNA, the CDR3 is TGTGCCAGCAGATTAGACAGCTACAATGAGCAGTTCTTC.